This T cell receptor (beta chain) was observed in a study of radiotherapy plus CTLA-4 blockade in lung cancer (dated by TCRdb to the late 2010s). Regarding the research as a whole: Objective responses were observed in 18% of enrolled patients, and disease control was achieved in less than 35%. General study outcomes and caveats: After treatment with radiotherapy and ipilimumab, TCR clones that originated in tumors expanded in peripheral blood. The strongest predictors of response were reported to be early dynamic shifts in blood T cell clones along with a rise in serum interferon-beta following radiation.

After removal of 4 bases from V and 5 bases from J, the junction retains 8 bases not matched to a gene. Inclusive of the bounding cysteine and phenylalanine, the CDR3 is 15 residues long. Of all the DNA, just the CDR3 is kept, 45 bases in frame from base 1. The CDR1 and CDR2 encoded by the germline V gene are MNHEY and SVGAGI. In this study, focal radiation therapy paired with CTLA-4 blockade (ipilimumab) was tested in patients who had chemo-refractory metastatic non-small-cell lung cancer. The library was built by means of the immunoSEQ multiplex PCR assay. Here the immuneACCESS table is served through TCRdb, limited to in-frame sequences with V and J called. Missing clones are a known gap in these copies; in checked studies unresolved V genes cover under half, and the rest lacks a known reason. In this sample the table shows over 30,000 clones, 79% of which occur a single time. In total, the top ten clones hold around 22% of the sample.

Concerning this clone itself: Its antigen target is currently unknown. Base qualities are not at hand, and no much larger clone is one base apart.

The origin of this receptor is a human donor with non-small cell lung cancer that progressed on radiotherapy plus ipilimumab. This sequence uses TRBV6-5 and TRBJ1-2, with 9 bases matching TRBD1. The sample consisted of peripheral blood, taken from a patient treated with radiotherapy plus ipilimumab. The nucleotide sequence is given as TGTGCCAGCAGTTTCGCCCAGACAGGGGGATATGGCTACACCTTC. Its translation is CASSFAQTGGYGYTF.